This T cell receptor (beta chain) was profiled in a study of T cell responses to AZD1222 COVID-19 vaccine. Notes on the study in general: Unmutated variant regions are reportedly targeted by nearly half of spike-specific TCRs. The breadth and depth of Spike-specific TCRs increased once two AZD1222 doses had been given.

A note on this clone: Antigen unknown.

Sequencing was performed with immunoSEQ multiplex PCR; in TCRdb, only in-frame clones are kept and a portion is missing. The data hold 100,000 or so clones, with approximately 90% observed a single time. The CDR3 is 13 amino acids. The ends lost 5 bases at V and 5 bases at J; junction bases unmatched: 3. CDR1 and CDR2 (germline): MNHEY, SVGEGT. The chain employs TRBV6-2 or TRBV6-3 and TRBJ1-1; 9 positions agree with TRBD1. The source is an adult in good health. Sequencing was performed on peripheral blood, taken on day 0 of AZD1222 vaccination. The CDR3 loop reads CASSDRGETEAFF. The CDR3 nucleotides read TGTGCCAGCAGTGACAGGGGGGAGACTGAAGCTTTCTTT.